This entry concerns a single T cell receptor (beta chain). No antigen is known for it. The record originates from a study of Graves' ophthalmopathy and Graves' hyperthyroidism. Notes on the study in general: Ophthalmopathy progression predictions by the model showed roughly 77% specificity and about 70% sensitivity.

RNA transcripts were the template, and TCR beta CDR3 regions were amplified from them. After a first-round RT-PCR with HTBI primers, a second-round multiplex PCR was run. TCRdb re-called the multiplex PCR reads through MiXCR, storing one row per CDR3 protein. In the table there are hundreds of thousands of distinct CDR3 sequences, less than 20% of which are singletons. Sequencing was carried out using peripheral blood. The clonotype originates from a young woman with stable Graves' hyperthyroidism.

CDR3 sequence (DNA): TGTGCCACCAGCAGAGATCGAGGGGTGAGCACTGAAGCTTTCTTT. Translating it yields CATSRDRGVSTEAFF. The rearrangement links TRBV15 to TRBJ1-1, with D perhaps TRBD1 (5 bases). The length of the CDR3 is 15 residues. From germline, CDR1 is LNHNV and CDR2 YYDKDF (reference sequence). Trimming stripped 0 bases from V and 4 bases from J, with 12 bases between.